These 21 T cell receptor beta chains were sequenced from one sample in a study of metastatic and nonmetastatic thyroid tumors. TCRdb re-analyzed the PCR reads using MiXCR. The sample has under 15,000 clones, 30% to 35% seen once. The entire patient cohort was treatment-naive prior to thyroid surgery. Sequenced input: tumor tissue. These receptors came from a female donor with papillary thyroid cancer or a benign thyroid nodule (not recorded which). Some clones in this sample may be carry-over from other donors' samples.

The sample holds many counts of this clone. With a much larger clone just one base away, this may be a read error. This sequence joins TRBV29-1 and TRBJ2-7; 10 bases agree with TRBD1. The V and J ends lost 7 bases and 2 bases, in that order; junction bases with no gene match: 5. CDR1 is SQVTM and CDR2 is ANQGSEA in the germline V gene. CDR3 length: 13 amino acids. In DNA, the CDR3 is TGCAGCGCCTCCGGACAGGGGGCCTACGAGCAGTACTTC. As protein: CSASGQGAYEQYF.

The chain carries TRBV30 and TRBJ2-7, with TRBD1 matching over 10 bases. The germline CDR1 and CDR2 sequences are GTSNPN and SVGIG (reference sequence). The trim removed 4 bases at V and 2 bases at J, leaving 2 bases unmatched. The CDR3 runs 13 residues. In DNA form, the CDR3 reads TGTGCCTGGACCGGGACAGGGGCCTACGAGCAGTACTTC. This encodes CAWTGTGAYEQYF. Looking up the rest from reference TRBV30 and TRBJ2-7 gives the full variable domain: SQTIHQWPATLVQPVGSPLSLECTVEGTSNPNLYWYRQAAGRGLQLLFYSVGIGQISSEVPQNLSASRPQDRQFILSSKKLLLSDSGFYLCAWTGTGAYEQYFGPGTRLTVT.

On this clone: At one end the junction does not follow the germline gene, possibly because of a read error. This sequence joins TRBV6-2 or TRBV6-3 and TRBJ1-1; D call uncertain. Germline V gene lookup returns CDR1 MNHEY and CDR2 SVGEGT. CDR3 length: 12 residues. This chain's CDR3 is CASIYVGLEAFF. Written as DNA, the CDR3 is TGTGCCAGCATTTACGTGGGCCTTGAAGCTTTCTTT.

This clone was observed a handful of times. The CDR3 loop is CASSYQRTNSPLHF. The CDR3 DNA follows: TGTGCCAGCAGTTACCAGAGGACTAATTCACCCCTCCACTTT. The rearrangement uses TRBV6-6 and TRBJ1-6; D unclear. The CDR3 is made up of 14 amino acids. The germline gives CDR1 MNHNY, CDR2 SVGAGI (reference sequence). V shed 2 bases and J shed 6 bases, with 8 bases lying between them.

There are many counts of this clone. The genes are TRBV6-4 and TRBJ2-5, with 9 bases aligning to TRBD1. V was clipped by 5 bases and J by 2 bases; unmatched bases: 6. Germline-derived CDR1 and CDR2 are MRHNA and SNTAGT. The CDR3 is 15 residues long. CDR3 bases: TGTGCCAGCAGTCAGACAGGGGGGTCTCAAGAGACCCAGTACTTC. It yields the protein CASSQTGGSQETQYF.

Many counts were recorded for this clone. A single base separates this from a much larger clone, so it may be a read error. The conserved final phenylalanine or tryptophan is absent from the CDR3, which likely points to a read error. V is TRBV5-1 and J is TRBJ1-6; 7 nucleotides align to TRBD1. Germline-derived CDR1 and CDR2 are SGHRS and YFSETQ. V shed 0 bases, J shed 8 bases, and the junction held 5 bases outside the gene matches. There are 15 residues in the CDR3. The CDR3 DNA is TGCGCCAGCAGCTTGGATTACAGGGGCGATTCACCCCTCCACTCT. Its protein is CASSLDYRGDSPLHS.

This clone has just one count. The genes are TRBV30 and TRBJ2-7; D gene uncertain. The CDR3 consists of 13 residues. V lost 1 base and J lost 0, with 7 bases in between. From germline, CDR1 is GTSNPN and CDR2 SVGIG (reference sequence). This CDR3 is CAWSGQSSYEQYF. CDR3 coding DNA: TGTGCCTGGAGTGGCCAGAGCTCCTACGAGCAGTACTTC. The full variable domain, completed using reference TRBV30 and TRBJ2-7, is SQTIHQWPATLVQPVGSPLSLECTVEGTSNPNLYWYRQAAGRGLQLLFYSVGIGQISSEVPQNLSASRPQDRQFILSSKKLLLSDSGFYLCAWSGQSSYEQYFGPGTRLTVT.

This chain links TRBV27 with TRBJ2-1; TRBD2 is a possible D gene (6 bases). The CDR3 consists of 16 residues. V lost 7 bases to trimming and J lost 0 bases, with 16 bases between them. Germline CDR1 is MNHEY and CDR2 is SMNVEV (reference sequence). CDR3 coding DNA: TGTGCCAGCAAATGGGACGGGAGCCACTCCTACAATGAGCAGTTCTTC. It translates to CASKWDGSHSYNEQFF.

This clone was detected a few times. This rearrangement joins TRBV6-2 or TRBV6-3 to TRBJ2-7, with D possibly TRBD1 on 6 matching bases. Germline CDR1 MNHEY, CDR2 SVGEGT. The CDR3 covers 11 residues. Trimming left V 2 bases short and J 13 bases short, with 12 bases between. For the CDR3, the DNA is TGTGCCAGCAGTTACCGGACAGCCTTCTACTTC. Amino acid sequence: CASSYRTAFYF.

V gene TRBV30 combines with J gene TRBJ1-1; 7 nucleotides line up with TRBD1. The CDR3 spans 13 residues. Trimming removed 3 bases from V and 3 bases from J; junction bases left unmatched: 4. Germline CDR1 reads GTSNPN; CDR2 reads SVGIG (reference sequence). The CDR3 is CAWSLDRDTEAFF. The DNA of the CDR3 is TGTGCCTGGAGCCTTGACAGGGACACTGAAGCTTTCTTT.

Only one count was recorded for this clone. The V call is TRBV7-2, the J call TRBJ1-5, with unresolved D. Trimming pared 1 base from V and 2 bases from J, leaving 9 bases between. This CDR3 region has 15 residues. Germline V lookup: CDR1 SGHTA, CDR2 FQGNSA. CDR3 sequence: CASSLGYGGNQPQHF. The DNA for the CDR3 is TGTGCCAGCAGCTTAGGGTACGGGGGCAATCAGCCCCAGCATTTT.

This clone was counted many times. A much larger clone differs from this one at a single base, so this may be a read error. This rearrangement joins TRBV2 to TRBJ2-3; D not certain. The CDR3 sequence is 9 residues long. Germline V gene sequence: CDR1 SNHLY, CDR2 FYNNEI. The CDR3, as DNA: TGTGCCAGCAGTCGACGAGCAGGATTT. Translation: CASSRRAGF. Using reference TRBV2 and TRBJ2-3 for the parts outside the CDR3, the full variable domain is EPEVTQTPSHQVTQMGQEVILRCVPISNHLYFYWYRQILGQKVEFLVSFYNNEISEKSEIFDDQFSVERPDGSNFTLKIRSTKLEDSAMYFCASSRRAGFGPGTRLTVL.

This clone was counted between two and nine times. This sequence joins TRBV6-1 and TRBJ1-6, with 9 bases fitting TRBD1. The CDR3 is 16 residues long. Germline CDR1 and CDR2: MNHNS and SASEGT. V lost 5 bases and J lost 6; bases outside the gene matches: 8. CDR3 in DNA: TGTGCCAGCAGTTCCCTGAGGACAGGGGCTAATTCACCCCTCCACTTT. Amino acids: CASSSLRTGANSPLHF.

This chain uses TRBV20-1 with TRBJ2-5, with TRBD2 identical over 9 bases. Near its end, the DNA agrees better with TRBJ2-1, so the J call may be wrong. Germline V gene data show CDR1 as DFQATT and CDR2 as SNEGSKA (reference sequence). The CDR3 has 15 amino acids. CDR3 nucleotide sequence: TGCAGTGCTAGAGATCCAGGACTAGCGTACAATGAGCAGTTCTTC. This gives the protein CSARDPGLAYNEQFF.

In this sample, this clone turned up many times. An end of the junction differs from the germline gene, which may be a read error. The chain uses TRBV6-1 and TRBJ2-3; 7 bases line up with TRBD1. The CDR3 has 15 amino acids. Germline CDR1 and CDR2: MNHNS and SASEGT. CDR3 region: CTSERGRGVADTQYF. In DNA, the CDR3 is TGTACCAGCGAGAGGGGGCGAGGCGTGGCAGATACGCAGTATTTT.

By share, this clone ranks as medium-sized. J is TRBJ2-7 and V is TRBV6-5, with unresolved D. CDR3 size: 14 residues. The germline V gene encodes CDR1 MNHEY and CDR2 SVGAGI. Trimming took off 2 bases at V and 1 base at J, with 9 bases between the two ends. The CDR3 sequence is CASSYGPRSYEQYF. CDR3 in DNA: TGTGCCAGCAGTTACGGGCCGCGGTCCTACGAGCAGTACTTC.

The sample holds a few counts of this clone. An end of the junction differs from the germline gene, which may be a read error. The CDR3 coding sequence is TGTGCCAGCAGTCATTGGGACGGTGTCAATCAGCACCAGCATTTT. Amino acid sequence: CASSHWDGVNQHQHF. The chain employs TRBV6-1 and TRBJ1-5; a possible D gene is TRBD1 (5 bases). This CDR3 has 15 amino acids. Germline CDR1 MNHNS, CDR2 SASEGT.

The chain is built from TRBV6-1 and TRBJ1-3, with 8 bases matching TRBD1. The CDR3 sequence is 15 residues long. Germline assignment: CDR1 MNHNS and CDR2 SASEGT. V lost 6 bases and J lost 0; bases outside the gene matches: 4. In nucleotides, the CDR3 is TGTGCCAGCAGCCCGACAGGGGCCTCTGGAAACACCATATATTTT. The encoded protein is CASSPTGASGNTIYF.

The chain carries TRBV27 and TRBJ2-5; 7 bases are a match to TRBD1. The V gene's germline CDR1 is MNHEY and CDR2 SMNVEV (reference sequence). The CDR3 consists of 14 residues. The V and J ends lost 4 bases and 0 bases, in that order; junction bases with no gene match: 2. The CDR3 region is CASSYDRDQETQYF. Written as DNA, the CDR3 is TGTGCCAGCAGTTACGACAGGGACCAAGAGACCCAGTACTTC.

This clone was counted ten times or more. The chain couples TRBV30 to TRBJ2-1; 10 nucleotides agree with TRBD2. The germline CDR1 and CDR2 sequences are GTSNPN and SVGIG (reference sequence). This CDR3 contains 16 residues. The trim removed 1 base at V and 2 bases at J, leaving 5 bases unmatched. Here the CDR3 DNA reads TGTGCCTGGAGTGGGGCTAGCGGGAGAGCCTACAATGAGCAGTTCTTC. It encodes CAWSGASGRAYNEQFF.

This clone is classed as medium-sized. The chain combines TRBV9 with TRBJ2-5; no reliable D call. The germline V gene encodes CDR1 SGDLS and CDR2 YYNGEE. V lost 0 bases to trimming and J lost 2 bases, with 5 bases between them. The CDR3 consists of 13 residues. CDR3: CASSVGPQETQYF. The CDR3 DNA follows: TGTGCCAGCAGCGTAGGTCCTCAAGAGACCCAGTACTTC.